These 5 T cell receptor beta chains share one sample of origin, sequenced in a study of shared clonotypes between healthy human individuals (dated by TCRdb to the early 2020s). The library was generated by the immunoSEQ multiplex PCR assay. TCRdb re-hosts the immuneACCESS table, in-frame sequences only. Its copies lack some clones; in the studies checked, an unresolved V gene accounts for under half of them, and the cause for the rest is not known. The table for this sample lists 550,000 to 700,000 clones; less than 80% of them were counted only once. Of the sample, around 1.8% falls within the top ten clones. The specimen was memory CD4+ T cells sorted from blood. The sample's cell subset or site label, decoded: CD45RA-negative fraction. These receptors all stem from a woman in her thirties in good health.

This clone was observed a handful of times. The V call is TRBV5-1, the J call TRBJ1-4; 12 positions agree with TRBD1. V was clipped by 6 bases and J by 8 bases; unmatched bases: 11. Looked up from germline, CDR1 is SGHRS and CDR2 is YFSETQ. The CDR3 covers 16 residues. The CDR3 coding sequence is TGCGCCAGCATGGGACAGGGGGCGCCGGGGATGGAAAAACTGTTTTTT. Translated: CASMGQGAPGMEKLFF.

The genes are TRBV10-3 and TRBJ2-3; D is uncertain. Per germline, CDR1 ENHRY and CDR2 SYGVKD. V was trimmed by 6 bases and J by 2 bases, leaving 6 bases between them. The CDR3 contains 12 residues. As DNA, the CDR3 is TGTGCCATCAGAACAGCCACAGATACGCAGTATTTT. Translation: CAIRTATDTQYF.

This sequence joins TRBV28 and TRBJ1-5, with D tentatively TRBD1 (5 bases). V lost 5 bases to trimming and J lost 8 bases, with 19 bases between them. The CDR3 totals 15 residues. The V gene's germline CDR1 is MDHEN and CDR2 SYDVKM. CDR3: CASSPLKRGREPQHF. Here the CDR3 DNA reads TGTGCCAGCAGTCCCCTAAAGCGGGGGAGGGAGCCCCAGCATTTT. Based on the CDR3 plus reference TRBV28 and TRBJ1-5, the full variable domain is DVKVTQSSRYLVKRTGEKVFLECVQDMDHENMFWYRQDPGLGLRLIYFSYDVKMKEKGDIPEGYSVSREKKERFSLILESASTNQTSMYLCASSPLKRGREPQHFGDGTRLSIL.

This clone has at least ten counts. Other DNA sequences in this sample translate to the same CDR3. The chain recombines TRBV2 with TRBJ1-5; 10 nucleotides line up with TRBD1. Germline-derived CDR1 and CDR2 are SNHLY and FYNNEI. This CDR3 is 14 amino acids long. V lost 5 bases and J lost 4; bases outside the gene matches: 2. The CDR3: CASSRTGGNQPQHF. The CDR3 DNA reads TGTGCCAGCAGTCGGACAGGGGGAAATCAGCCCCAGCATTTT.

CDR3 sequence reads: CASSKGQINEKLFF. CDR3 DNA sequence: TGCGCCAGCAGCAAGGGACAGATTAATGAAAAACTGTTTTTT. The J gene is TRBJ1-4, the V gene TRBV5-1, with 7 bases identical to TRBD1. V trimming: 4 bases; J trimming: 4 bases; junction bases outside the gene matches: 4. The CDR3 contains 14 residues. The germline gives CDR1 SGHRS, CDR2 YFSETQ.